This TCR beta chain was sequenced for a study of T cells in Graves' hyperthyroidism and ophthalmopathy. Findings and limits, study-wide: From stable hyperthyroidism, ophthalmopathy was set apart by a 13 V-J model.

This clonotype was recorded many times. Antigen specificity is unknown. This CDR3 has 14 residues. Germline V gives CDR1 SNHLY, CDR2 FYNNEI. The V and J ends lost 6 bases and 2 bases respectively, with 11 bases between them. Amplification of TCR beta CDR3 regions was performed using RNA transcripts as template. The HTBI primer set served for first-round RT-PCR of the TCR CDR3. TCRdb redid the calling of the multiplex PCR reads with MiXCR, one entry per CDR3 protein. This sample carries under 650,000 distinct CDR3 sequences, 16% of them seen once, and the ten largest clones take 3.8%. Exclusion of a patient resulted from uncontrolled infection, other autoimmune disease, pregnancy or lactation.

This chain connects TRBV2 to TRBJ1-5, with no clear D. The sample was blood. The receptor's source is a woman aged 25 to 39 with Graves' hyperthyroidism. CDR3 DNA: TGTGCCAGCAGAGAGGGTACGGGCAATCAGCCCCAGCATTTT. It encodes CASREGTGNQPQHF.